This T cell receptor (beta chain) was recorded in a study of T cells expressing NK-cell markers. As for the study in general: With respect to HCMV, seven of the eight sequenced donors were seropositive, and one was seronegative.

Study results and limitations: Researchers report these clonotypes also headed the CD3+CD56-NKG2C+ fraction in several donors.

The CDR3 runs to 13 residues. Germline CDR1 LGHNT, CDR2 FRNRAP. Concerning this clonotype itself: Its antigen is unknown.

Libraries used 5'RACE template switching adding universal primer site and UMIs. TCRdb re-called the 5' RACE reads, yielding one record per CDR3 amino acid sequence without DNA. Its listing shows some 150,000 distinct CDR3 sequences. The sequenced sample consisted of blood T cells: a sorted CD56 or NKG2C T cell subset, CD4+ or CD8+ T cells, or bulk PBMC T cells (not recorded which). The TCR was taken from a man aged 18 to 29 in good health. This rearrangement joins TRBV12-5 to TRBJ2-5. CDR3 residues: CASGLVLTETQYF.